This T cell receptor (beta chain) was found in a study of beta chain features in type 1 diabetes. Whole-study findings and limits: Patients and controls would be equally affected if PCR favored shorter templates. A moderate, significant TCRB CDR3 shortening appeared in type 1 diabetes across four CD4+ subsets. Cells with high TCR expression could be over-represented by cDNA sequencing.

This clone has more than one count but fewer than ten. Its antigen is unidentified. CDR1 SGHNT and CDR2 YYREEE come from the germline V gene (reference sequence). The CDR3 is 14 residues long. The ends lost 4 bases at V and 12 bases at J; junction bases unmatched: 10. Expressed TCRB transcripts were sequenced after all isolated RNA was converted to cDNA. Using immunoSEQ multiplex PCR, the repertoire was profiled, and TCRdb retains in-frame clones only, with some absent. The data contain 500,000 to 650,000 clones, 9.5% to 15% of them singletons. This clonotype was obtained from a man aged 30-40 years with type 1 diabetes. The rearrangement links TRBV5-4 to TRBJ1-6; 7 nucleotides align to TRBD1. Sequencing used naive CD4+ T cells from blood. In nucleotides, the CDR3 is TGTGCCAGCAGCAAGCGGGACAGTCCTGGACCCCTCCACTTT. Translated: CASSKRDSPGPLHF. The entire variable domain, with the rest obtained from reference TRBV5-4 and TRBJ1-6, is as follows: ETGVTQSPTHLIKTRGQQVTLRCSSQSGHNTVSWYQQALGQGPQFIFQYYREEENGRGNFPPRFSGLQFPNYSSELNVNALELDDSALYLCASSKRDSPGPLHFGNGTRLTVT.